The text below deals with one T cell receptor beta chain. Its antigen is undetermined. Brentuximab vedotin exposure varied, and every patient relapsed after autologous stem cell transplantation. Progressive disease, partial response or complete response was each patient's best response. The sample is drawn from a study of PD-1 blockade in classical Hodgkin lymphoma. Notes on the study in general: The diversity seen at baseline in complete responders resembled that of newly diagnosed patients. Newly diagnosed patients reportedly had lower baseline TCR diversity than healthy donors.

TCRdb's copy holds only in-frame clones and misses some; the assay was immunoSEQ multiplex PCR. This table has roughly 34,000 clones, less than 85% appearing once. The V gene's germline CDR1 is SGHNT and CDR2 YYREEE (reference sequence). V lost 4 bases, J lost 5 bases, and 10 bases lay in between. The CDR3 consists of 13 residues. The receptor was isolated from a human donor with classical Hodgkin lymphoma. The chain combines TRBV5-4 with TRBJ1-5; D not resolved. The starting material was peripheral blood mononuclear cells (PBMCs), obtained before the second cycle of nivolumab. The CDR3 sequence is CASSVDGDQPQHF. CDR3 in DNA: TGTGCCAGCAGCGTGGACGGGGATCAGCCCCAGCATTTT.